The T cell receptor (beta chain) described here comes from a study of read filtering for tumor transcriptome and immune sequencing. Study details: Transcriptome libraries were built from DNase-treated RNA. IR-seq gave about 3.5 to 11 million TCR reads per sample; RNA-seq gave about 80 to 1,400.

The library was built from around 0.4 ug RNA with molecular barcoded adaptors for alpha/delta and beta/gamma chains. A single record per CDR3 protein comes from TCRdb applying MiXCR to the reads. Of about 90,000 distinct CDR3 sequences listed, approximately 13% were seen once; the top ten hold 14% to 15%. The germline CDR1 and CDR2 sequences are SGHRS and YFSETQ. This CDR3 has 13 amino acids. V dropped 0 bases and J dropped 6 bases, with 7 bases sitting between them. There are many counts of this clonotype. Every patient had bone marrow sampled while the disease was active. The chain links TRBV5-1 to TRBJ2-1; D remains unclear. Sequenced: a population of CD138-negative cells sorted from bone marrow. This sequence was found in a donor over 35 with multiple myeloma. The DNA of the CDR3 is TGCGCCAGCAGCTTGGAGGCTCTCAATGAGCAGTTCTTC. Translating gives CASSLEALNEQFF.